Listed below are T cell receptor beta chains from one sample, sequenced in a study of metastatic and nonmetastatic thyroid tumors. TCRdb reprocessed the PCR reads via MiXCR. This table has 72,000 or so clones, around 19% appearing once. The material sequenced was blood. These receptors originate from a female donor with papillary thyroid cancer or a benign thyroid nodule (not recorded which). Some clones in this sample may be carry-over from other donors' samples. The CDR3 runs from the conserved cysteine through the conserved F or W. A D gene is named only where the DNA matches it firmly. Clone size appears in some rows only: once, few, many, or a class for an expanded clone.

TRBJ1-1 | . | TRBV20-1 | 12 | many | TGCAGACAAAGAGGGGTGAACACTGAAGCTTTCTTT | CRQRGVNTEAFF
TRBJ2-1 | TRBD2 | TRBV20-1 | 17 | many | TGCAGTGCTAGTGACCCAACTAGCGGGAGCTCCTACAATGAGCAGTTCTTC | CSASDPTSGSSYNEQFF
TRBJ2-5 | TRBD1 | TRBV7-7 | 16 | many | TGTGCTAGCAGAGCCGCCCTAGGACAGGGGACAGAGACCCAGTACTTC | CASRAALGQGTETQYF
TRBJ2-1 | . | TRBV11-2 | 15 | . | TGTGCCAGCAGCTCACGACTAGACTCCTACAATGAGCAGTTCTTC | CASSSRLDSYNEQFF
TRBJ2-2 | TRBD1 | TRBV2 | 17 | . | TGTGCCAGCAGCGAAGGGGACAGGGGGCCTGACACCGGGGAGCTGTTTTTT | CASSEGDRGPDTGELFF
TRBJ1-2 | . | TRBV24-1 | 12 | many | TGTGCCACCAGTGATTGGGACGGACGCTACACCTTC | CATSDWDGRYTF
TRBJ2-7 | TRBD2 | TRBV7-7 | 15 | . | TGTGCTAGCAGTATTACCGGGACTAGGACCTACGAGCAGTACTTC | CASSITGTRTYEQYF
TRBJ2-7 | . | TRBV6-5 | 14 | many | TGTGCCAGCAGTTACTCTAGCGACTCCTACGAGCAGTACTTC | CASSYSSDSYEQYF
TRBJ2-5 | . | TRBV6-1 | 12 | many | TGTGCCAGCAGTGACCTCCAAGAGACCCAGTACTTC | CASSDLQETQYF
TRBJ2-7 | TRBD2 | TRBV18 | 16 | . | TGTGCCAGCTCACCACATAGCGGGAGGCCCTCCTACGAGCAGTACTTC | CASSPHSGRPSYEQYF
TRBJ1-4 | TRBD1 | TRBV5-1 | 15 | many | TGCGCCAGCAGCTTGACAGGGGGTAGTGAAGAAAAACTGTTTTTT | CASSLTGGSEEKLFF
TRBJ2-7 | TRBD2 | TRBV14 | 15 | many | TGTGCCAGCAGTTTCGGACTAGCAGGCAATTACGAGCAGTACTTC | CASSFGLAGNYEQYF
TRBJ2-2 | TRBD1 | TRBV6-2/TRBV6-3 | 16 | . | TGTGCCAGCAGCCGGGACAGGGCCATGAACACCGGGGAGCTGTTTTTT | CASSRDRAMNTGELFF
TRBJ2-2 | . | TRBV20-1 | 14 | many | TGCAGTGCTAGACCTACCGGGATGACCGGGGAGCTGTTTTTT | CSARPTGMTGELFF
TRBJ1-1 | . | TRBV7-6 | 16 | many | TGTGCCAGCAGCTTAGGCGGGGGTATGAGGTACACTGAAGCTTTCTTT | CASSLGGGMRYTEAFF
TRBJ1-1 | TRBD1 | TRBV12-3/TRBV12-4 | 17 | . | TGTGCCAACAGTTTAGAGGGGACAGGGCTTGGTTACACCGAAGCTTTCTTT | CANSLEGTGLGYTEAFF
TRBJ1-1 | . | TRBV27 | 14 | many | TGTGCCAGCAGTCTTTTAGGGAGGTTAGCGGAAGCTTTCTTT | CASSLLGRLAEAFF